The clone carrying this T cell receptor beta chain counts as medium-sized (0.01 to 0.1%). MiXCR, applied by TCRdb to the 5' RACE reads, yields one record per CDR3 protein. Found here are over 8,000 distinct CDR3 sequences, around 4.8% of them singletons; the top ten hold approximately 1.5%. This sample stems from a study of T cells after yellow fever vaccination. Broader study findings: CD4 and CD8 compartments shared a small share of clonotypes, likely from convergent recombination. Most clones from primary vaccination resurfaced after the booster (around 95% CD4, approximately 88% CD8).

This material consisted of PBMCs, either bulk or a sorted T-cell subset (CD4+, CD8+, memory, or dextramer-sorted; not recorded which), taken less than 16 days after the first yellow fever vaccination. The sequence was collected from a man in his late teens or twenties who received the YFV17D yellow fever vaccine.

The CDR3 here is CASRAGHQNTEAFF. The CDR3 DNA reads TGCGCCAGCAGGGCGGGACACCAGAACACTGAAGCTTTCTTT. This chain connects TRBV5-1 to TRBJ1-1; D perhaps matches TRBD1 (6 bases). V was cut by 5 bases and J by 1 base, with 12 bases left in between. The germline V gene has CDR1 SGHRS and CDR2 YFSETQ. CDR3 size: 14 residues.